The 10 T cell receptor beta chains below were found in one sample sequenced in a study of Tregs in tolerant kidney transplant recipients. Mixed chimerism was transient after nonmyeloablative marrow transplants from related graft donors. Clones were sequenced by immunoSEQ multiplex PCR, and TCRdb holds only the in-frame ones, with some missing. The table has approximately 20,000 clones, 81% seen once. This specimen consisted of CD8+ T cells from blood (PBMCs), obtained 6 months after the transplant. These receptors all stem from a human patient who received a combined kidney and bone marrow transplant. Some T cells may be the graft donor's.

The chain carries TRBV5-1 and TRBJ2-1, with 10 bases that match TRBD2. Trimming took 1 base from V and 10 from J; bases not matched to a gene: 5. The germline CDR1 and CDR2 sequences are SGHRS and YFSETQ. This CDR3 is 14 amino acids long. CDR3 bases: TGCGCCAGCAGCTTGTGGACTAGCGGAACGGAGCAGTTCTTC. The encoded protein is CASSLWTSGTEQFF.

The rearrangement joins TRBV5-4 to TRBJ2-5; 9 nucleotides align to TRBD1. The CDR3 loop spans 16 amino acids. The germline CDR1 and CDR2 sequences are SGHNT and YYREEE (reference sequence). V trimming: 4 bases; J trimming: 5 bases; junction bases outside the gene matches: 12. The CDR3 DNA reads as TGTGCCAGCAGCGGTGACACAGGGGGCTGGGAGGAGACCCAGTACTTC. It yields the protein CASSGDTGGWEETQYF.

This chain links TRBV9 with TRBJ2-7; 9 bases fit TRBD2. Trimming cost V 0 bases and J 4 bases; bases outside gene matches: 2. CDR1 is SGDLS, CDR2 YYNGEE, per germline. The CDR3 is 14 residues long. The CDR3 sequence is CASSVGTSGYEQYF. CDR3 sequence (DNA): TGTGCCAGCAGCGTAGGCACTAGCGGGTACGAGCAGTACTTC.

The rearrangement links TRBV6-7 to TRBJ2-1; a possible D gene is TRBD2 (6 bases). TRBV6-7 is labeled an ORF, and its function is uncertain. The CDR3 runs 15 residues. Trimming removed 5 bases at V and 4 bases at J, with 15 bases between. CDR3 loop: CASSPGLRNYNEQFF. The CDR3 DNA sequence: TGTGCCAGCAGTCCTGGACTACGGAATTACAATGAGCAGTTCTTC.

This clone was found a few times. The rearrangement uses TRBV27 and TRBJ2-1; possibly TRBD2 for D (5 bases). The V end was cut by 0 bases, the J end by 5 bases, with 14 bases between. The CDR3 spans 16 residues. CDR1 is MNHEY and CDR2 is SMNVEV in the germline V gene (reference sequence). CDR3 sequence: CASSLSSGSVNNEQFF. The DNA of the CDR3 is TGTGCCAGCAGTTTATCTTCGGGGAGTGTCAACAATGAGCAGTTCTTC.

V and J are TRBV4-3 and TRBJ1-2; 9 positions agree with TRBD1. CDR3 length: 13 amino acids. Trimming cost V 3 bases and J 6 bases; bases outside gene matches: 2. The V gene's germline CDR1 is LGHNA and CDR2 YSLEER. The CDR3 is CASSQTGGDGYTF. The CDR3 DNA reads TGCGCCAGCAGCCAGACAGGGGGGGATGGCTACACCTTC.

This rearrangement joins TRBV11-3 to TRBJ2-3, with D perhaps TRBD2 (6 bases). This CDR3 has 17 residues. CDR1 and CDR2 (germline): SGHNT, YENEEA. V lost 6 bases and J lost 0, with 19 bases in between. This chain's CDR3 is CASRQRVGSGSTDTQYF. The CDR3 DNA reads TGTGCCAGCAGACAAAGGGTGGGTAGCGGCAGCACAGATACGCAGTATTTT. The variable domain in full, completed from reference TRBV11-3 and TRBJ2-3, reads EAGVVQSPRYKIIEKKQPVAFWCNPISGHNTLYWYLQNLGQGPELLIRYENEEAVDDSQLPKDRFSAERLKGVDSTLKIQPAELGDSAVYLCASRQRVGSGSTDTQYFGPGTRLTVL.

The chain joins TRBV7-9 to TRBJ2-5; possibly TRBD2 for D (6 bases). The CDR3 totals 13 residues. V was pared by 5 bases and J by 5 bases, with 12 bases between. Germline CDR1 reads SEHNR; CDR2 reads FQNEAQ (reference sequence). CDR3 DNA sequence: TGTGCCAGCAGCCCCTTGGAGGGGGAGACCCAGTACTTC. It codes for CASSPLEGETQYF.

This rearrangement joins TRBV9 to TRBJ2-2; a possible D gene is TRBD2 (5 bases). Between the trimmed V and J ends, which lost 2 bases and 3 bases, there was a span of 11 bases. CDR1 and CDR2 (germline): SGDLS, YYNGEE. This CDR3 region has 15 residues. The CDR3 nucleotides are TGTGCCAGCAGCGTGGGAGCGCTCCACACCGGGGAGCTGTTTTTT. The encoded protein is CASSVGALHTGELFF.

Only one count was recorded for this clone. Other DNA sequences in this sample translate to the same CDR3. The chain has TRBV6-1 and TRBJ2-3; the D is unclear. This CDR3 is built from 15 residues. Trimming stripped 6 bases from V and 0 bases from J, with 13 bases between. CDR1 is MNHNS, CDR2 SASEGT, per germline. DNA of the CDR3: TGTGCCAGCAGCGTAGGAGCAATCAGCACAGATACGCAGTATTTT. Protein: CASSVGAISTDTQYF.